The 4 T cell receptor beta chains below come from one sample, sequenced in a study of shared clonotypes between healthy human individuals. Produced via immunoSEQ multiplex PCR; TCRdb's table is partial and in-frame only. This table holds about 2.4 million clones, 90% to 95% found once. Specimen: naive CD4+ T cells sorted from blood. Specified subset: CD45RA+ positively selected. These receptors originate from a man aged 18 to 35 in good health.

This rearrangement joins TRBV29-1 to TRBJ1-2; no definite D call. Trimming took off 0 bases at V and 4 bases at J, with 15 bases between the two ends. Germline V gene data show CDR1 as SQVTM and CDR2 as ANQGSEA. This CDR3 has 15 residues. CDR3 sequence (DNA): TGCAGCGTTGAAGATCTTCGGCCGAGGCCCTATGGCTACACCTTC. Translation gives CSVEDLRPRPYGYTF.

The chain recombines TRBV5-1 with TRBJ2-6; no reliable D call. The CDR3 is 12 residues long. V dropped 0 bases and J dropped 5 bases, with 0 bases sitting between them. CDR1 is SGHRS, CDR2 YFSETQ, per germline. CDR3 protein: CASSLGANVLTF. CDR3 sequence (DNA): TGCGCCAGCAGCTTGGGGGCCAACGTCCTGACTTTC.

A remark on this clone: The same CDR3 is also encoded by other DNA sequences in this sample. This chain joins TRBV18 and TRBJ2-3; D is perhaps TRBD2 (6 bases). V was pared by 0 bases and J by 0 bases, with 10 bases between. Germline CDR1 and CDR2: KGHSH and LQKENI. This CDR3 comprises 16 residues. The DNA of the CDR3 is TGTGCCAGCTCACCACCCTCAGGAGGGAGCACAGATACGCAGTATTTT. This gives the protein CASSPPSGGSTDTQYF. Filled out from reference TRBV18 and TRBJ2-3, the complete variable domain reads NAGVMQNPRHLVRRRGQEARLRCSPMKGHSHVYWYRQLPEEGLKFMVYLQKENIIDESGMPKERFSAEFPKEGPSILRIQQVVRGDSAAYFCASSPPSGGSTDTQYFGPGTRLTVL.

V and J are TRBV19 and TRBJ1-5, with no clear D. The CDR3 spans 15 residues. V was shortened by 0 bases and J by 1 base, with 7 bases between the two germline ends. CDR1 LNHDA and CDR2 SQIVND come from the germline V gene (reference sequence). The CDR3 coding sequence is TGTGCCAGTAGTATAGATTGGTCCAGCAATCAGCCCCAGCATTTT. It encodes CASSIDWSSNQPQHF.